These T cell receptor beta chains were read from a single sample in a study of cytomegalovirus exposure and HLA in healthy donors. Data came from immunoSEQ multiplex PCR; TCRdb stores just in-frame clones and leaves some out. The table shows about 44,000 clones, with roughly 93% occurring only once. Material for sequencing was PBMCs. These receptors came from a woman aged 18-35 years in good health and CMV-seronegative. The CDR3 runs from the conserved cysteine through the conserved F or W. The order of the fields is V gene, D gene, J gene, clone size, CDR3 DNA, CDR3 protein. A D gene is named only where the DNA matches it firmly. Rows give clone size only sometimes, using once, few, many, or a class for an expanded clone.

>TRBV7-8|.|TRBJ1-2|.
TGTGCCAGCAGCTTAGAGGACAGTGCTAACTATGGCTACACCTTC
CASSLEDSANYGYTF
>TRBV6-5|TRBD1|TRBJ1-1|.
TGTGCCAGCAATGGACAGGGGGTAAACACTGAAGCTTTCTTT
CASNGQGVNTEAFF
>TRBV7-2|TRBD2|TRBJ2-7|.
TGTGCCAGCAGCTTAGTAGGGCTAGCGGGGGGCTACGAGCAGTACTTC
CASSLVGLAGGYEQYF
>TRBV7-2|TRBD1|TRBJ1-2|.
TGTGCCAGCAGCTTAGGACAGGGGGCGCGTGGCTACACCTTC
CASSLGQGARGYTF
>TRBV7-8|TRBD2|TRBJ2-2|.
TGTGCCAGCAGCTTTAGCGGGGGTAGCGGGAACACCGGGGAGCTGTTTTTT
CASSFSGGSGNTGELFF
>TRBV28|TRBD1|TRBJ1-6|.
TGTGCCAGCAGCCCGCCAGGGACAGGGTATGGTTCACCCCTCCACTTT
CASSPPGTGYGSPLHF
>TRBV4-1|.|TRBJ1-3|.
TGCGCCAGCAGCGCGGGCCCTTCCCCTGGAAACACCATATATTTT
CASSAGPSPGNTIYF
>TRBV7-3|TRBD1|TRBJ2-7|.
TGTGCCAGCAGCTTAAGCAGGGCAGACAGGGACAGGTCCTACGAGCAGTACTTC
CASSLSRADRDRSYEQYF
>TRBV5-5|.|TRBJ1-3|.
TGTGCCAGCAGCTTGGGACTTCTTGGAAACACCATATATTTT
CASSLGLLGNTIYF
>TRBV6-1|TRBD2|TRBJ2-1|.
TGTGCCAGCGTGCGGGAGGAGGGGGTGTACAATGAGCAGTTCTTC
CASVREEGVYNEQFF
>TRBV11-3|.|TRBJ1-2|.
TGTGCCAGCAGCTTAGAGGGCAGCAAAGGCTACACCTTC
CASSLEGSKGYTF
>TRBV10-2|.|TRBJ2-7|.
TGCGCCAGCAGTACAGGGTTCGTGCAGTACTTC
CASSTGFVQYF
>TRBV5-4|.|TRBJ2-7|.
TGTGCCAGCAGCTTGACCCCGGGCGAGCAGTACTTC
CASSLTPGEQYF
>TRBV11-2|.|TRBJ1-2|.
TGTGCCAGCAGCCAACGAAGACAGGCGCTTAACTATGGCTACACCTTC
CASSQRRQALNYGYTF
>TRBV7-2|TRBD2|TRBJ2-4|.
TGTGCCAGCAGCCCTCTGCTGACTAGCGGGGAAAACATTCAGTACTTC
CASSPLLTSGENIQYF
>TRBV7-9|.|TRBJ2-7|.
TGTGCCAGCAGCTTAACGGGGGACGAGCAGTACTTC
CASSLTGDEQYF
>TRBV7-9|.|TRBJ1-1|.
TGTGCCAGCAGCCTAGGAGCATTTACGAACACTGAAGCTTTCTTT
CASSLGAFTNTEAFF
>TRBV19|TRBD2|TRBJ2-1|.
TGTGCCAGTAAAGAAGCGGGAACCTACAATGAGCAGTTCTTC
CASKEAGTYNEQFF
>TRBV14|.|TRBJ1-4|once
TGTGCCAGCAGCCGCCGAGCGAATGAAAAACTGTTTTTT
CASSRRANEKLFF
>TRBV10-3|.|TRBJ1-5|.
TGTGCCTCCGGGGAGGGGACCGATCAGCCCCAGCATTTT
CASGEGTDQPQHF
>TRBV9|TRBD1|TRBJ2-1|.
TGTGCCAGCAGCGGAGGGGAACAGGGGCCTCATGAGCAGTTCTTC
CASSGGEQGPHEQFF
>TRBV6-1|TRBD1|TRBJ1-1|.
TGTGCCAGCAGTGGGGGACAGGGAACTGAAGCTTTCTTT
CASSGGQGTEAFF
>TRBV7-2|TRBD2|TRBJ2-1|once
TGTGCCAGCAGCGAAATTCCCACTAGCGGCAGCTCCTACAATGAGCAGTTCTTC
CASSEIPTSGSSYNEQFF
>TRBV10-3|.|TRBJ1-2|.
TGTGCCATCAGTGAGTCGGAGACAGTCTATGGCTACACCTTC
CAISESETVYGYTF
>TRBV4-1|TRBD2|TRBJ2-7|.
TGCGCCAGCAGCCAAGATACTAGCGGGGGCTCCTACGAGCAGTACTTC
CASSQDTSGGSYEQYF
>TRBV28|TRBD1|TRBJ2-6|.
TGTGCCAGCAGCACGACAGGGGTGAACCCTGGGGCCAACGTCCTGACTTTC
CASSTTGVNPGANVLTF
>TRBV7-8|TRBD1|TRBJ1-5|.
TGTGCCAGCAGCTTAGGGGGACAGCAAAATCAGCCCCAGCATTTT
CASSLGGQQNQPQHF
>TRBV7-6|TRBD2|TRBJ2-2|.
TGTGCCAGCAGCTTAGCCCCCCCGGGGGGGACTAACACCGGGGAGCTGTTTTTT
CASSLAPPGGTNTGELFF
>TRBV6-6|TRBD2|TRBJ2-3|.
TGTGCCAGCAGTTACTTTACTAGCGGGAGGGGGGATACGCAGTATTTT
CASSYFTSGRGDTQYF
>TRBV4-1|TRBD2|TRBJ2-5|.
TGCGCCAGCTCTCTGGGACTAGCGGGAGTGGAGTGGGAGACCCAGTACTTC
CASSLGLAGVEWETQYF
>TRBV19|.|TRBJ2-1|.
TGTGCCAGTAGTAAATTTTCCACGGCGGGCTCCTACAATGAGCAGTTCTTC
CASSKFSTAGSYNEQFF
>TRBV7-2|TRBD1|TRBJ2-1|.
TGTGCCAGCAGCCTCGACAGGGGTCAAGGTGAGCAGTTCTTC
CASSLDRGQGEQFF
>TRBV29-1|.|TRBJ1-2|.
TGCAGCGACCTGACAGTAAACTATGGCTACACCTTC
CSDLTVNYGYTF
>TRBV5-6|.|TRBJ1-5|.
TGTGCCAGCAGCTTGGGGGGCTCCCCCCAGCATTTT
CASSLGGSPQHF
>TRBV5-8|.|TRBJ1-5|.
TGTGCCAGCAGCAGGCGTGGGGGGGGGAGCAATCAGCCCCAGCATTTT
CASSRRGGGSNQPQHF
>TRBV25-1|.|TRBJ2-5|.
TGTGCCAGCAGTGAAAGTTTGGGGCTCCGAGAGACCCAGTACTTC
CASSESLGLRETQYF
>TRBV6-5|TRBD1|TRBJ2-2|.
TGTGCCAGCAGTTGGGGACAGGGGAACACCGGGGAGCTGTTTTTT
CASSWGQGNTGELFF
>TRBV27|.|TRBJ2-1|.
TGTGCCAGCAGTTTCATCCCGGGGGATGAGCAGTTCTTC
CASSFIPGDEQFF
>TRBV2|.|TRBJ1-5|once
TGTGCCAGCAGTGCGACGGTGAGCGGCAATCAGCCCCAGCATTTT
CASSATVSGNQPQHF
>TRBV10-3|.|TRBJ1-1|once
TGTGCCATCCTAGACGAGGGAGTGGAAGCTTTCTTT
CAILDEGVEAFF
>TRBV30|TRBD1|TRBJ1-1|.
TGTGCCTGGAGTGTAGGCAGGGGGCAGGTGAACACTGAAGCTTTCTTT
CAWSVGRGQVNTEAFF
>TRBV19|TRBD1|TRBJ2-1|.
TGTGCCACTAGACCGACAGGGAGCCCCAATGAGCAGTTCTTC
CATRPTGSPNEQFF
>TRBV6-1|.|TRBJ1-6|.
TGTGCCAGCAGTGACAGGGATTCACCCCTCCACTTT
CASSDRDSPLHF